This T cell receptor beta chain was documented in a study of T cell responses to AZD1222 COVID-19 vaccine. Second-dose recipients at about 4 or about 12 weeks were treated as one pooled group. Whole-study results and caveats: Among AZD1222 vaccinees, only six or seven were seropositive at baseline. Possibly, clonal diversity was underestimated; donors were largely white British and included more females. Receipt of two AZD1222 doses was followed by a rise in Spike-specific TCR breadth and depth.

CDR1 SGHAT and CDR2 FQNNGV come from the germline V gene. Between the trimmed V and J ends, which lost 4 bases and 4 bases, there was a span of 11 bases. This CDR3 contains 13 residues. A note on this clone: Antigen unknown.

Repertoires were generated with immunoSEQ multiplex PCR, while TCRdb's copy carries only in-frame clones and drops some. The repertoire consists of 100,000 to 150,000 clones, with more than 85% occurring once and the leading ten covering 6% to 8%. Here the sequenced sample was peripheral blood, taken 28 days after the second AZD1222 dose. The chain employs TRBV11-2 and TRBJ2-7; D is possibly TRBD1 or TRBD2 (6 bases each). The sequence was obtained from an adult who received the AZD1222 COVID-19 vaccine. The CDR3 region has the DNA TGTGCCAGCAGCTGGGGGGCCGGGTACGAGCAGTACTTC. Translating gives CASSWGAGYEQYF. Complete variable domain (other parts from reference TRBV11-2 and TRBJ2-7): EAGVAQSPRYKIIEKRQSVAFWCNPISGHATLYWYQQILGQGPKLLIQFQNNGVVDDSQLPKDRFSAERLKGVDSTLKIQPAKLEDSAVYLCASSWGAGYEQYFGPGTRLTVT.